This T cell receptor (beta chain) emerged from a study of blood T cell repertoires in COVID-19. For the study at large: The samples span acute and convalescent COVID-19 from the United States, Italy and Spain. The cDNA or gDNA used as material had been derived from T cells, B-cell-depleted T cells, or PBMCs.

Source study methods: Reference gene primer amplification yielded estimated nucleated cell counts. Produced via immunoSEQ multiplex PCR; TCRdb's table is partial and in-frame only. The V and J calls and the clone size are those of that table, but D and trimming were determined from the DNA. The profile covers around 130,000 clones, with about 82% appearing a single time and 16% taken by the ten largest. The receptor was isolated from a man between 60 and 70 years old with active or convalescent COVID-19. Sequenced input: peripheral blood.

CDR3 bases: TGCGCCAGCAGCCAAGGACAGGGGCTTGGCTACACCTTC. This codes for CASSQGQGLGYTF. V usage is TRBV4-1 and J usage is TRBJ1-2, with 8 bases matching TRBD1. Germline V gives CDR1 MGHRA, CDR2 YSYEKL. With 1 base clipped from V and 7 bases from J, the junction kept 2 bases outside the gene matches. This CDR3 is built from 13 residues.